This TCR beta chain is drawn from a study of early T cells in non-severe SARS-CoV-2 infection. The wider study: Unsorted whole blood bulk RNA was sequenced, with unpaired chains. Study-wide points: VDJdb-based annotation leaned toward anti-spike CD8 responses and missed private and CD4 specificities.

Individual cDNA molecules were tagged with unique molecular identifiers. One entry per CDR3 protein results from TCRdb running MiXCR on the 5' RACE reads. The table has roughly 51,000 distinct CDR3 sequences, roughly 9.8% seen once. This clonotype was seen many times. The antigen is undetermined. The CDR3 covers 15 residues. Germline lookup yields CDR1 SGHVS and CDR2 FNYEAQ. Trimming shortened V by 8 bases and J by 4 bases, and 18 bases separated the two germline ends. The chain has TRBV7-6 and TRBJ1-3; D call uncertain. The specimen was whole blood. The TCR was taken from an adult who was a healthcare worker with PCR-confirmed SARS-CoV-2 infection or an uninfected control (not recorded which). CDR3 sequence (DNA): TGTGCCAGCTCTGAATCGCCTGGGCCGGGAAACACCATATATTTT. Its translation: CASSESPGPGNTIYF.